The entry that follows covers one TCR beta chain sequence. As yet, its antigen is unknown. The sample originates from a study of graft-versus-host responses after intestinal transplantation. Measured with immunoSEQ multiplex PCR; TCRdb has only the in-frame clones, and not every one. The profile shows roughly 100,000 clones, approximately 94% of them singletons. Trimming shortened V by 5 bases and J by 7 bases, and 14 bases separated the two germline ends. CDR1 and CDR2 (germline): LNHNV, YYDKDF (reference sequence). The CDR3 has 14 residues. The rearrangement joins TRBV15 to TRBJ2-2, with D possibly TRBD1 on 6 matching bases. Here the sequenced sample was unstimulated CD8+ T cells sorted from spleen or lymph node cells, taken before intestinal transplant. This TCR came from a human donor who received an intestinal transplant. CDR3 DNA sequence: TGTGCCACCAGCCCTACAGGGATTCACGGGGAGCTGTTTTTT. The encoded protein is CATSPTGIHGELFF.